Following are 28 T cell receptor beta chains from one sample sequenced in a study of T cell repertoires in cytomegalovirus infection. TCRdb reprocessed the reads with MiXCR, giving one entry per CDR3 protein. In the table there are approximately 250,000 distinct CDR3 sequences, 12% of which are singletons. The sample consisted of PBMCs. These receptor sequences come from a human donor in good health (CMV status not recorded). Some clones in this sample may be carry-over from other donors' samples.

This clonotype is a singleton in its sample. The chain has TRBV12-3 or TRBV12-4 and TRBJ2-7; 8 bases line up with TRBD2. CDR3 size: 16 residues. Unmatched junction bases numbered 12, after V lost 3 bases and J lost 5 bases. The CDR3 coding sequence is TGTGCCAGCAGTTTGGAGGGTGGGGCGGGAGGCAACGAGCAGTACTTC. Protein product: CASSLEGGAGGNEQYF.

This clonotype appeared many times. The chain couples TRBV5-6 to TRBJ2-7; 11 positions match TRBD2. This CDR3 region has 18 residues. The J segment lost 0 bases and the V segment lost 6 bases, leaving 14 bases of the junction unmatched. CDR1 and CDR2 from the germline V gene are SGHDT and YYEEEE. DNA for the CDR3: TGTGCCAGCACCCTTGGACCTAGCGGGGGGCAGAGCTCCTACGAGCAGTACTTC. It is translated as CASTLGPSGGQSSYEQYF.

This clonotype was observed at least ten times. This sequence joins TRBV4-3 and TRBJ2-3; D remains ambiguous. The CDR3 covers 14 residues. CDR1 LGHNA and CDR2 YSLEER come from the germline V gene. V was shortened by 5 bases and J by 2 bases, with 11 bases between the two germline ends. CDR3 sequence (DNA): TGCGCCAGCAGCGTCCAGCCCTCCACAGATACGCAGTATTTT. Amino acid sequence: CASSVQPSTDTQYF.

This clonotype has a count of ten or more. This sequence joins TRBV7-2 and TRBJ2-6; possibly TRBD2 for D (6 bases). Germline loops: CDR1 SGHTA, CDR2 FQGNSA. V lost 0 bases and J 1 base, leaving 7 bases between the germline ends. The CDR3 extends over 16 amino acids. Written as DNA, the CDR3 is TGTGCCAGCAGCTTAGCGGGGGGATCTGGGGCCAACGTCCTGACTTTC. Translated, it gives CASSLAGGSGANVLTF.

V gene TRBV5-1 combines with J gene TRBJ2-2, with D tentatively TRBD1 (5 bases). Germline CDR1 and CDR2: SGHRS and YFSETQ. V lost 0 bases to trimming and J lost 4 bases, with 10 bases between them. The CDR3 is 15 residues long. The DNA of the CDR3 is TGCGCCAGCAGCTTGGGAGGACACCTCACCGGGGAGCTGTTTTTT. This translates into CASSLGGHLTGELFF. The full variable domain, its missing parts supplied by reference TRBV5-1 and TRBJ2-2, is KAGVTQTPRYLIKTRGQQVTLSCSPISGHRSVSWYQQTPGQGLQFLFEYFSETQRNKGNFPGRFSGRQFSNSRSEMNVSTLELGDSALYLCASSLGGHLTGELFFGEGSRLTVL.

The sample holds many counts of this clonotype. This rearrangement joins TRBV7-9 to TRBJ2-5; unclear D gene. Trimming pared 6 bases from V and 3 bases from J, leaving 8 bases between. This CDR3 region has 12 residues. CDR1 SEHNR and CDR2 FQNEAQ come from the germline V gene (reference sequence). CDR3 DNA sequence: TGTGCCAGCAGTTTGGCCAAAGAGACCCAGTACTTC. It specifies CASSLAKETQYF.

This clonotype occurred a few times. The CDR3 coding sequence is TGTGCCAGTAGTATGGCTGCGGTGTCGATCGGCTACACCTTC. This translates into CASSMAAVSIGYTF. The chain employs TRBV19 and TRBJ1-2; no clear D gene. The ends were cut back, 3 bases at V and 8 bases at J, with 16 bases in the middle. The germline V gene has CDR1 LNHDA and CDR2 SQIVND (reference sequence). The CDR3 is made up of 14 amino acids. The full variable domain, rest sourced from reference TRBV19 and TRBJ1-2, is DGGITQSPKYLFRKEGQNVTLSCEQNLNHDAMYWYRQDPGQGLRLIYYSQIVNDFQKGDIAEGYSVSREKKESFPLTVTSAQKNPTAFYLCASSMAAVSIGYTFGSGTRLTVV.

A remark on this clonotype: Since a much larger clone is just one base distant, this may be a read error. The V and J genes are TRBV7-2 and TRBJ2-5; the D gene is possibly TRBD2 (6 bases). V lost 9 bases and J 4 bases, leaving 15 bases between the germline ends. The CDR3 is made up of 13 amino acids. Germline CDR1 SGHTA, CDR2 FQGNSA. The chain's CDR3 is CARSPNSGETQYF. Written as DNA, the CDR3 is TGTGCCAGAAGCCCGAATAGCGGAGAGACCCAGTACTTC.

This clonotype was recorded at least ten times. The J gene is TRBJ2-2, the V gene TRBV19; 7 bases are shared with TRBD2. V lost 7 bases, J lost 1 base, and 6 bases stayed unmatched. This CDR3 is built from 15 residues. CDR1 and CDR2 (germline): LNHDA, SQIVND (reference sequence). The CDR3 reads CASISSGKNTGELFF. CDR3 bases: TGTGCCAGTATTTCAAGCGGGAAGAACACCGGGGAGCTGTTTTTT.

This clonotype was detected a few times. V and J are TRBV29-1 and TRBJ2-7, with a possible D match to TRBD2 (6 bases). V was cut by 4 bases and J by 5 bases, with 12 bases left in between. Germline V gives CDR1 SQVTM, CDR2 ANQGSEA. The CDR3 has 12 amino acids. In DNA, the CDR3 is TGCAGCGTTGGGAGGGCGGACAACGAGCAGTACTTC. This translates into CSVGRADNEQYF.

This clonotype was counted at least ten times. This rearrangement joins TRBV6-2 or TRBV6-3 to TRBJ2-7; maybe TRBD2 (6 bases). With 5 bases removed from V and 4 bases from J, the gap between germline ends came to 18 bases. The germline CDR1 and CDR2 sequences are MNHEY and SVGEGT. CDR3 length: 15 amino acids. This CDR3 reads CASSLPGTQVYEQYF. In nucleotides, the CDR3 is TGTGCCAGCAGTCTTCCGGGGACTCAGGTTTACGAGCAGTACTTC.

In this sample, this clonotype turned up many times. The rearrangement joins TRBV12-3 or TRBV12-4 to TRBJ1-5; tentatively, D is TRBD1 (6 bases). The CDR3 is 15 amino acids. Trimming removed 5 bases at V and 5 bases at J, with 16 bases between. The CDR3 coding sequence is TGTGCCAGCAGTCCCAGGGTTTCAGGGGATCAGCCCCAGCATTTT. This sequence encodes CASSPRVSGDQPQHF.

This clonotype was detected ten times or more. The chain recombines TRBV18 with TRBJ1-2; possible D gene TRBD1, 5 bases. V lost 3 bases, J lost 0 bases, and 11 bases lay in between. The germline CDR1 and CDR2 sequences are KGHSH and LQKENI. The CDR3 is made up of 15 amino acids. The CDR3: CASSPSGTANYGYTF. The CDR3 DNA is TGTGCCAGCTCACCCTCCGGGACGGCTAACTATGGCTACACCTTC.

The genes are TRBV5-4 and TRBJ1-6; D is possibly TRBD1 (5 bases). Germline V gene data show CDR1 as SGHNT and CDR2 as YYREEE (reference sequence). Trimming cost V 3 bases and J 10 bases, with 20 bases left between them. This CDR3 is built from 16 residues. This CDR3 reads CASSWGGGGGLSPLHF. In DNA, the CDR3 is TGTGCCAGCAGCTGGGGGGGGGGTGGTGGATTATCACCCCTCCACTTT. Full variable domain (outside the CDR3, taken from reference TRBV5-4 and TRBJ1-6): ETGVTQSPTHLIKTRGQQVTLRCSSQSGHNTVSWYQQALGQGPQFIFQYYREEENGRGNFPPRFSGLQFPNYSSELNVNALELDDSALYLCASSWGGGGGLSPLHFGNGTRLTVT.

CDR3 region: CASSPLAGANYEQYF. The CDR3 DNA follows: TGTGCCAGCAGTCCACTAGCGGGGGCAAACTACGAGCAGTACTTC. This chain uses TRBV6-6 with TRBJ2-7, with TRBD2 identical over 11 bases. Germline CDR1 reads MNHNY; CDR2 reads SVGAGI (reference sequence). This CDR3 is 15 amino acids long. J lost 3 bases, V lost 5 bases, and 6 bases had no gene match.

In its sample, this clonotype was seen many times. The chain is built from TRBV28 and TRBJ1-1, with 7 bases aligning to TRBD1. Germline-derived CDR1 and CDR2 are MDHEN and SYDVKM. The V segment lost 3 bases and the J segment 6 bases; nucleotides outside the gene matches: 7. The CDR3 spans 14 residues. DNA for the CDR3: TGTGCCAGCAGTTTTCCAGGGGGTTCGTCTGAAGCTTTCTTT. Its protein product is CASSFPGGSSEAFF.

This clonotype has a count of ten or more. This chain links TRBV7-7 with TRBJ2-5; no firm D call. V gave up 2 bases and J gave up 4 bases, with 11 bases separating them. Germline V gene data show CDR1 as SSHAT and CDR2 as FNYEAQ (reference sequence). The CDR3 is made up of 14 amino acids. The CDR3 DNA reads as TGTGCCAGCAGCTTAAGCCCACCCCCAGAGACCCAGTACTTC. Translated, it gives CASSLSPPPETQYF.

This clonotype turned up a few times. This sequence joins TRBV5-1 and TRBJ2-5; possibly TRBD2 for D (6 bases). The CDR3 has 14 residues. From germline, CDR1 is SGHRS and CDR2 YFSETQ. V gave up 1 base and J gave up 5 bases, with 12 bases separating them. CDR3 bases: TGCGCCAGCAGCTTGCGGGGGACGGCGGAGACCCAGTACTTC. This gives the protein CASSLRGTAETQYF.

This clonotype was detected only a few times. The gene calls are TRBV5-4 and TRBJ1-1, with 12 positions matching TRBD1. The CDR3 spans 16 residues. V gave up 3 bases and J gave up 4 bases; unmatched junction bases: 7. CDR1 and CDR2 from the germline V gene are SGHNT and YYREEE (reference sequence). The CDR3 coding sequence is TGTGCCAGCAGCTCGTGGGACAGGGGGCTGGGCACTGAAGCTTTCTTT. This sequence encodes CASSSWDRGLGTEAFF.

Ten or more counts support this clonotype. The chain carries TRBV6-2 or TRBV6-3 and TRBJ2-7; D may be TRBD1 (5 bases). Per the germline V gene, CDR1 is MNHEY and CDR2 is SVGEGT. Trimming took 7 bases from V and 2 from J, leaving 12 bases between them. This CDR3 region has 13 residues. CDR3 coding DNA: TGTGCCAGCACCCAGACAGTAGCCTACGAGCAGTACTTC. It yields the protein CASTQTVAYEQYF.

This rearrangement joins TRBV12-3 or TRBV12-4 to TRBJ1-1; 7 bases fit TRBD1. V lost 5 bases, J lost 3 bases, and 6 bases stayed unmatched. The CDR3 consists of 14 residues. The DNA of the CDR3 is TGTGCCAGCAGTGGGGGACAGTCTTACACTGAAGCTTTCTTT. This gives the protein CASSGGQSYTEAFF.

This clonotype was picked up a small number of times. The chain uses TRBV29-1 and TRBJ1-3, with D possibly being TRBD1 (5 bases). The V end lost 4 bases, the J end lost 8 bases, and 21 bases lay between the germline ends. Looked up from germline, CDR1 is SQVTM and CDR2 is ANQGSEA. The CDR3 is 15 amino acids. DNA for the CDR3: TGCAGCGTTGCAGAGGCCGGCGGGGGGGAGCACACCATATATTTT. Amino acid sequence: CSVAEAGGGEHTIYF.

This clonotype was detected many times. The chain joins TRBV7-2 to TRBJ2-3, with D possibly matching TRBD2 (5 bases). Germline V gene sequence: CDR1 SGHTA, CDR2 FQGNSA. CDR3 length equals 13 residues. V was trimmed by 6 bases and J by 2 bases, leaving 9 bases between them. The CDR3 reads CASSWTVTDTQYF. CDR3 coding DNA: TGTGCCAGCAGTTGGACTGTCACAGATACGCAGTATTTT.

The rearrangement uses TRBV19 and TRBJ2-7, with a tentative D call TRBD1 (6 bases). The germline V gene encodes CDR1 LNHDA and CDR2 SQIVND (reference sequence). Trimming left V 5 bases short and J 2 bases short, with 10 bases between. CDR3 size: 13 residues. The CDR3 region has the DNA TGTGCCAGTAGTCGGAACAGGGCCTACGAGCAGTACTTC. Translated: CASSRNRAYEQYF.

Comment on this clonotype: The junction and the germline gene differ at one end; a read error may be behind it. CDR3 nucleotides: TGTGCCAACAGCCCGACAGGACAGGGGGCAGGCACCGGGGAGCTGTTTTTT. This encodes CANSPTGQGAGTGELFF. The rearrangement links TRBV7-2 to TRBJ2-2; the match to TRBD1 covers 11 bases. CDR1 and CDR2 (germline): SGHTA, FQGNSA. The CDR3 has 17 residues.

The chain carries TRBV7-2 and TRBJ1-3; D possibly corresponds to TRBD1 (5 bases). Germline V CDR1 and CDR2: SGHTA, FQGNSA. This CDR3 contains 16 residues. The V end lost 3 bases, the J end lost 5 bases, and 17 bases lay between the germline ends. Here the CDR3 reads CASSLLSPGQRNTIYF. The CDR3 nucleotides are TGTGCCAGCAGCTTGTTAAGTCCCGGACAAAGAAACACCATATATTTT.

In this sample, this clonotype turned up a few times. The rearrangement uses TRBV19 and TRBJ1-1; TRBD1 agrees at 7 bases. This CDR3 is built from 15 residues. Germline-derived CDR1 and CDR2 are LNHDA and SQIVND (reference sequence). J gave up 1 base and V 5 bases, and 7 bases lay outside the gene matches. DNA for the CDR3: TGTGCCAGTAGTCGGGACAGCCCCGGGAACACTGAAGCTTTCTTT. It encodes CASSRDSPGNTEAFF.

This clonotype was observed at least ten times. The chain recombines TRBV7-6 with TRBJ1-6; maybe TRBD1 (5 bases). Per germline, CDR1 SGHVS and CDR2 FNYEAQ. Trimming stripped 5 bases from V and 6 bases from J, with 17 bases between. CDR3 size: 16 residues. This CDR3 is CASSGRRGGGNSPLHF. The DNA for the CDR3 is TGTGCCAGCAGCGGTAGGAGGGGAGGAGGTAATTCACCCCTCCACTTT.